This T cell receptor (beta chain) was recovered during a study of OX40 agonist ivuxolimab in advanced cancers. General study findings and limits: Relatively little clonal expansion, among the lowest observed, appeared in partial responders at 0.1-3.0 mg/kg.

Assay: immunoSEQ multiplex PCR; the TCRdb copy retains only in-frame clones and omits some. The sample carries about 68,000 clones, more than 85% recorded once. In the case of this clone: Its specificity is unknown.

Trimming stripped 4 bases from V and 2 bases from J, with 12 bases between. CDR1 is SGHNT, CDR2 YYREEE, per germline (reference sequence). This CDR3 region has 14 residues. The sequence derives from an adult with an advanced solid tumor such as melanoma, head and neck, liver or kidney cancer. V usage is TRBV5-4 and J usage is TRBJ1-1, with a weak D call TRBD1 (6 bases). The starting material was CD4+ or CD8+ T cells sorted from blood, obtained in a trial of the OX40 agonist ivuxolimab. The CDR3 region is CASSVQGVNTEAFF. CDR3 coding DNA: TGTGCCAGCAGCGTACAGGGTGTAAACACTGAAGCTTTCTTT.